This TCR beta chain was retrieved from a study of control samples from healthy donors and cancer patients. Trimming removed 5 bases at V and 1 base at J, with 3 bases between. The V gene's germline CDR1 is LNHDA and CDR2 SQIVND (reference sequence). This CDR3 has 12 amino acids. Data came from immunoSEQ multiplex PCR; TCRdb stores just in-frame clones and leaves some out. Of about 69,000 clones listed, roughly 89% are singletons. This rearrangement joins TRBV19 to TRBJ2-1; no definite D call. Source material: PBMCs. This TCR was sampled from a man in his 60s with colorectal cancer. The CDR3 DNA follows: TGTGCCAGTAGTCCTTCCTACAATGAGCAGTTCTTC. Its translation: CASSPSYNEQFF.